The clone carrying this T cell receptor beta chain occurred once. Enrolled during active infection, Seattle patients were then followed longitudinally. Measured with immunoSEQ multiplex PCR; TCRdb has only the in-frame clones, and not every one. Of approximately 270,000 clones listed, roughly 84% were seen once; the top ten hold about 15%. The sample originates from a study of blood T cell repertoires in COVID-19. This CDR3 spans 16 amino acids. The germline V gene encodes CDR1 ENHRY and CDR2 SYGVKD. V was clipped by 0 bases and J by 5 bases; unmatched bases: 6. The sample consisted of peripheral blood. The sequence was collected from a person between 70 and 80 years old with COVID-19, enrolled during active disease. This rearrangement joins TRBV10-3 to TRBJ2-3, with TRBD2 matching over 9 bases. CDR3 in DNA: TGTGCCATCAGTGAGTCTGCGGGGGGGGGCGGAGATACGCAGTATTTT. Its protein product is CAISESAGGGGDTQYF.